The TCR beta chain under discussion was sequenced for a study of cytomegalovirus exposure and HLA in healthy donors. Overall study context: Unique TCRs from HLA-typed donors, 80 million to 100 million of them, were held in an early data release. Broader study findings: In an earlier analysis, in about 530 donors, most V segments appeared productive either ~87% or ~30% of the time. Reports indicate that TCR beta sequences accurately predicted the HLA-A and HLA-B alleles of most subjects.

This CDR3 comprises 15 residues. CDR1 and CDR2 from the germline V gene are SGDLS and YYNGEE. V was cut by 0 bases and J by 6 bases, with 16 bases left in between. PCR used 60 Vbeta primers and 13 Jbeta primers. Here immunoSEQ multiplex PCR was the method, and the copy in TCRdb shows in-frame clones only, minus some. The table includes fewer than 150,000 clones, over 80% detected once. Worth noting for this clone: What it recognizes is unknown.

The receptor's source is a female donor in good health and CMV-seronegative. Sequencing was carried out using PBMCs. The chain carries TRBV9 and TRBJ2-7; D gene ambiguous. The CDR3 DNA follows: TGTGCCAGCAGCGTAGCTGAGACTGTGTTGGGCGAGCAGTACTTC. Translated: CASSVAETVLGEQYF.